The subject of this entry is one TCR beta chain. The antigen remains unidentified. This sample is drawn from a study of cytotoxic CD8 clonotypes in ibrutinib-treated CLL. General study points: Few clonotypes were public, and these shrank or held steady under treatment. Clonality grew at ibrutinib response; at progression, it decreased back toward baseline. Sampling schedules were unmatched across sustained-remission and progressing patients.

Profiling relied on immunoSEQ multiplex PCR, and the TCRdb table lists in-frame clones only, not all of them. The sample has thousands of clones; more than 70% are singletons. Cryopreserved PBMCs supplied about 2 micrograms of genomic DNA for TCR beta libraries. Germline V lookup: CDR1 MNHNS, CDR2 SASEGT. The CDR3 is made up of 15 amino acids. Trimming shortened V by 6 bases and J by 2 bases, and 15 bases separated the two germline ends. Sequenced material: PBMCs, taken before ibrutinib treatment. This clonotype was obtained from a human donor with chronic lymphocytic leukemia. V and J are TRBV6-1 and TRBJ2-3; D is possibly TRBD2 (6 bases). The CDR3 is CASSPGSGFTDTQYF. The CDR3 DNA follows: TGTGCCAGCAGCCCCGGTAGCGGTTTCACAGATACGCAGTATTTT.